Presented here are 27 T cell receptor beta chains from one specimen sequenced in a study of blood T cell repertoires in COVID-19 (dated by TCRdb to the early 2020s). The library was generated by the immunoSEQ multiplex PCR assay. TCRdb provides this immuneACCESS table in a form limited to in-frame rearrangements. Some clones are lacking; in checked studies, under half of them reflect an unresolved V gene, and why the rest are absent is not known. In all, the sample holds around 190,000 clones, and roughly 77% of those were seen once. 17% of the sample rests with the top ten. The material sequenced was PBMCs or T cells enriched from blood (not recorded which). These receptors were obtained from a woman in her fifties or sixties with acute COVID-19.

The chain carries TRBV3-1 (or the pseudogene TRBV3-2) and TRBJ2-7; the match to TRBD1 covers 9 bases. This CDR3 spans 14 amino acids. Germline CDR1 and CDR2: LGHDT and YNNKEL (reference sequence). Trimming removed 1 base from V and 6 bases from J; junction bases left unmatched: 4. CDR3 sequence: CASSQAQGAGEQYV. Written as DNA, the CDR3 is TGTGCCAGCAGCCAAGCACAGGGGGCGGGCGAGCAGTACGTC.

The chain employs TRBV27 and TRBJ1-5, with D tentatively TRBD1 (6 bases). Germline lookup yields CDR1 MNHEY and CDR2 SMNVEV (reference sequence). The CDR3 contains 16 residues. Deletions cut 3 bases from V and 3 bases from J, with 15 bases between. The CDR3 loop reads CASSFGGREDNQPQHF. DNA of the CDR3: TGTGCCAGCAGTTTCGGGGGGCGGGAGGACAATCAGCCCCAGCATTTT.

The CDR3 loop reads CASSLAGTADRGQFF. CDR3 nucleotides: TGTGCCAGCAGTTTAGCGGGGACAGCGGACAGAGGGCAGTTCTTC. V gene TRBV28 combines with J gene TRBJ2-1, with D tentatively TRBD1 (7 bases). This CDR3 is 15 amino acids long. Trimming removed 2 bases from V and 12 bases from J, with 20 bases in between. The germline V gene encodes CDR1 MDHEN and CDR2 SYDVKM.

V usage is TRBV19 and J usage is TRBJ1-5; possible D gene TRBD1, 5 bases. CDR1 and CDR2 (germline): LNHDA, SQIVND (reference sequence). V was shortened by 6 bases and J by 3 bases, with 12 bases between the two germline ends. The CDR3 covers 14 residues. The CDR3 reads CASSSAGINQPQHF. CDR3 coding DNA: TGTGCCAGTAGCTCCGCAGGGATCAATCAGCCCCAGCATTTT.

This clone was observed a single time. The chain combines TRBV5-6 with TRBJ1-2; no firm D call. Germline CDR1 SGHDT, CDR2 YYEEEE. The CDR3 contains 15 residues. Trimming took off 2 bases at V and 1 base at J, with 12 bases between the two ends. In nucleotides, the CDR3 is TGTGCCAGCAGCTTATTACGAGGAAATAACTATGGCTACACCTTC. Its translation: CASSLLRGNNYGYTF.

This chain uses TRBV13 with TRBJ2-5; no definite D call. Germline CDR1 is PRHDT and CDR2 is FYEKMQ (reference sequence). The CDR3 covers 14 residues. Trimming took off 3 bases at V and 3 bases at J, with 11 bases between the two ends. The CDR3 sequence is CASSFTSREETQYF. The CDR3 nucleotides read TGTGCCAGCAGCTTCACTTCCCGGGAAGAGACCCAGTACTTC.

The chain links TRBV19 to TRBJ2-3; 7 bases line up with TRBD2. The CDR3 runs to 14 residues. Germline V gene lookup returns CDR1 LNHDA and CDR2 SQIVND (reference sequence). J gave up 0 bases and V 7 bases, and 4 bases lay outside the gene matches. The CDR3 coding sequence is TGTGCCAGTAACGCGGGGGTAAGCACAGATACGCAGTATTTT. Translation gives CASNAGVSTDTQYF.

V and J are TRBV12-5 and TRBJ1-6; 7 bases align to TRBD1. Germline CDR1 is LGHNT and CDR2 is FRNRAP. CDR3 length: 14 residues. Trimming removed 8 bases from V and 8 bases from J; junction bases left unmatched: 9. The CDR3 is CASSRGQRDSPLHF. CDR3 bases: TGTGCTAGTTCAAGGGGGCAAAGGGATTCACCCCTCCACTTT.

The chain joins TRBV13 to TRBJ1-4, with unresolved D. The CDR3 extends over 14 amino acids. Trimming left V 5 bases short and J 7 bases short, with 14 bases between. The germline V gene encodes CDR1 PRHDT and CDR2 FYEKMQ (reference sequence). The CDR3 region has the DNA TGTGCCAGCAGCGCCGTCAGTGGGCCTGAAAAACTGTTTTTT. Its protein is CASSAVSGPEKLFF.

This chain uses TRBV3-1 (or the pseudogene TRBV3-2) with TRBJ1-5, with 11 bases that match TRBD1. The CDR3 extends over 15 amino acids. Looked up from germline, CDR1 is LGHDT and CDR2 is YNNKEL (reference sequence). The V segment lost 4 bases and the J segment 1 base; nucleotides outside the gene matches: 0. The CDR3, as DNA: TGTGCCAGCAGCCGGGACAGGGGGAGCAATCAGCCCCAGCATTTT. Encoded protein: CASSRDRGSNQPQHF.

J is TRBJ2-7 and V is TRBV27; tentative D call: TRBD1 (6 bases). CDR3 size: 15 residues. Trimming took 5 bases from V and 2 from J, leaving 16 bases between them. The germline V gene encodes CDR1 MNHEY and CDR2 SMNVEV (reference sequence). CDR3 sequence (DNA): TGTGCCAGCAGTACCCGAGGGACACCCCCCTACGAGCAGTACGTC. Translating it yields CASSTRGTPPYEQYV.

This CDR3 is CSVSQGAPGGSEQFF. The CDR3 region has the DNA TGCAGCGTCTCACAAGGGGCACCGGGGGGATCTGAGCAGTTCTTC. The chain is built from TRBV29-1 and TRBJ2-1, with 7 bases identical to TRBD2. The CDR3 consists of 15 residues. The V and J ends lost 6 bases and 9 bases, in that order; junction bases with no gene match: 17. Germline assignment: CDR1 SQVTM and CDR2 ANQGSEA.

V gene TRBV11-2 combines with J gene TRBJ2-6; possible D gene TRBD1, 6 bases. The CDR3 spans 17 residues. Trimming left V 1 base short and J 1 base short, with 11 bases between. CDR1 SGHAT and CDR2 FQNNGV come from the germline V gene. The CDR3, as DNA: TGTGCCAGCAGCTTAGGGGCGACAGGATCTGGGGCCAACGTCCTGACTTTC. It yields the protein CASSLGATGSGANVLTF. Looking up the rest from reference TRBV11-2 and TRBJ2-6 gives the full variable domain: EAGVAQSPRYKIIEKRQSVAFWCNPISGHATLYWYQQILGQGPKLLIQFQNNGVVDDSQLPKDRFSAERLKGVDSTLKIQPAKLEDSAVYLCASSLGATGSGANVLTFGAGSRLTVL.

This chain joins TRBV28 and TRBJ1-2; D is undetermined. The CDR3 runs to 14 residues. CDR1 MDHEN and CDR2 SYDVKM come from the germline V gene. The germline V and J ends were trimmed by 4 bases and 5 bases, with 14 bases remaining between them. The CDR3 sequence is CASSSTGSSYGYTF. The DNA of the CDR3 is TGTGCCAGCAGTTCGACGGGGTCATCTTATGGCTACACCTTC.

The chain is built from TRBV5-4 and TRBJ1-2, with a weak D call TRBD1 (5 bases). In germline, CDR1 is SGHNT, CDR2 YYREEE (reference sequence). Deletions cut 4 bases from V and 4 bases from J, with 11 bases between. The CDR3 spans 13 residues. The CDR3: CASSQTGGYGYTF. The CDR3 DNA reads TGTGCCAGCAGCCAAACGGGGGGCTATGGCTACACCTTC.

This chain joins TRBV11-2 and TRBJ1-4; D not certain. The CDR3 loop spans 16 amino acids. Germline assignment: CDR1 SGHAT and CDR2 FQNNGV. Trimming left V 0 bases short and J 3 bases short, with 11 bases between. The CDR3 bases are TGTGCCAGCAGCTTAGATCGAGGCAGATCTAATGAAAAACTGTTTTTT. Residues: CASSLDRGRSNEKLFF.

V gene TRBV5-6 combines with J gene TRBJ2-3; D may be TRBD1 (6 bases). Germline V gene sequence: CDR1 SGHDT, CDR2 YYEEEE. The CDR3 sequence is 16 residues long. The V and J ends lost 4 bases and 2 bases respectively, with 17 bases between them. The CDR3 protein is CASSKSGDPLTDTQYF. The CDR3 DNA reads as TGTGCCAGCAGCAAATCAGGGGACCCACTCACAGATACGCAGTATTTT. Using reference TRBV5-6 and TRBJ2-3 for the parts outside the CDR3, the full variable domain is DAGVTQSPTHLIKTRGQQVTLRCSPKSGHDTVSWYQQALGQGPQFIFQYYEEEERQRGNFPDRFSGHQFPNYSSELNVNALLLGDSALYLCASSKSGDPLTDTQYFGPGTRLTVL.

The rearrangement links TRBV19 to TRBJ1-4, with TRBD1 matching over 10 bases. Per the germline V gene, CDR1 is LNHDA and CDR2 is SQIVND (reference sequence). The CDR3 runs to 16 residues. V was pared by 7 bases and J by 0 bases, with 5 bases of the junction left unmatched. The CDR3 nucleotides read TGTGCCAGTAAACGGACAGGGGGGACAACTAATGAAAAACTGTTTTTT. It translates to CASKRTGGTTNEKLFF.

V is TRBV28 and J is TRBJ1-6; 9 bases line up with TRBD1. CDR3 length: 15 residues. Trimming took 6 bases from V and 10 from J; bases not matched to a gene: 10. CDR1 and CDR2 from the germline V gene are MDHEN and SYDVKM. The CDR3 loop reads CASRPRDRVNSPLHF. For the CDR3, the DNA is TGTGCCAGCAGGCCCCGGGACAGGGTCAACTCACCCCTCCACTTT.

The chain couples TRBV27 to TRBJ2-5; unclear D gene. The CDR3 spans 13 residues. Looked up from germline, CDR1 is MNHEY and CDR2 is SMNVEV (reference sequence). V was shortened by 5 bases and J by 7 bases, with 14 bases between the two germline ends. In DNA, the CDR3 is TGTGCCAGCAGTCTAACGTTGGTCACGACCCAGTACTTC. It translates to CASSLTLVTTQYF.

The J gene is TRBJ2-2, the V gene TRBV6-5; no firm D call. Deletions cut 4 bases from V and 8 bases from J, with 8 bases between. The CDR3 consists of 12 residues. Per germline, CDR1 MNHEY and CDR2 SVGAGI. CDR3 loop: CASSSLLGELFF. In nucleotides, the CDR3 is TGTGCCAGCAGTTCTCTTCTAGGGGAGCTGTTTTTT.

The V gene is TRBV27, the J gene TRBJ2-1, with TRBD2 identical over 7 bases. This CDR3 is built from 16 residues. Unmatched junction bases numbered 5, after V lost 3 bases and J lost 0 bases. In germline, CDR1 is MNHEY, CDR2 SMNVEV (reference sequence). CDR3 DNA: TGTGCCAGCAGTTTGCGACGGGGGGTCTCCTACAATGAGCAGTTCTTC. This encodes CASSLRRGVSYNEQFF.

The rearrangement joins TRBV2 to TRBJ1-4; 11 bases match TRBD1. V was clipped by 10 bases and J by 8 bases; unmatched bases: 15. The CDR3 extends over 16 amino acids. Germline CDR1 and CDR2: SNHLY and FYNNEI. Written as DNA, the CDR3 is TGTGCCAACCAGATCGGGACAGGGGGAATTAGGGAAAAACTGTTTTTT. Translating gives CANQIGTGGIREKLFF. The full variable domain, with the rest looked up from reference TRBV2 and TRBJ1-4, is EPEVTQTPSHQVTQMGQEVILRCVPISNHLYFYWYRQILGQKVEFLVSFYNNEISEKSEIFDDQFSVERPDGSNFTLKIRSTKLEDSAMYFCANQIGTGGIREKLFFGSGTQLSVL.

J is TRBJ2-5 and V is TRBV3-1 (or the pseudogene TRBV3-2); 12 bases map to TRBD2. This CDR3 comprises 16 residues. CDR1 and CDR2 (germline): LGHDT, YNNKEL (reference sequence). The ends lost 0 bases at V and 5 bases at J; junction bases unmatched: 4. CDR3 in amino acids: CASSQDLAGGRETQYF. CDR3 coding DNA: TGTGCCAGCAGCCAAGATCTAGCGGGGGGGAGGGAGACCCAGTACTTC.

The chain recombines TRBV7-9 with TRBJ2-1; no clear D gene. Germline lookup yields CDR1 SEHNR and CDR2 FQNEAQ (reference sequence). V was cut by 5 bases and J by 7 bases, with 12 bases left in between. The CDR3 length is 13 residues. The CDR3: CASSESQANEQFF. The CDR3 coding sequence is TGTGCCAGCAGCGAAAGCCAGGCGAATGAGCAGTTCTTC.

The V and J genes are TRBV25-1 and TRBJ2-3; the D gene is possibly TRBD2 (6 bases). CDR3 length: 16 residues. The V gene lost 8 bases and the J gene lost 0 bases, with 18 bases spanning the gap. CDR1 and CDR2 (germline): MGHDK, SYGVNS. CDR3 region: CASGGIRKGSTDTQYF. CDR3 nucleotides: TGTGCCAGCGGGGGGATACGGAAGGGGAGCACAGATACGCAGTATTTT.

This chain uses TRBV7-9 with TRBJ2-1; D ambiguous. The ends were cut back, 3 bases at V and 4 bases at J, with 7 bases in the middle. The CDR3 extends over 13 amino acids. Germline-derived CDR1 and CDR2 are SEHNR and FQNEAQ (reference sequence). The DNA of the CDR3 is TGTGCCAGCAGCTTGAACAGTTACAATGAGCAGTTCTTC. Encoded protein: CASSLNSYNEQFF. Complete variable domain (other parts from reference TRBV7-9 and TRBJ2-1): DTGVSQNPRHKITKRGQNVTFRCDPISEHNRLYWYRQTLGQGPEFLTYFQNEAQLEKSRLLSDRFSAERPKGSFSTLEIQRTEQGDSAMYLCASSLNSYNEQFFGPGTRLTVL.